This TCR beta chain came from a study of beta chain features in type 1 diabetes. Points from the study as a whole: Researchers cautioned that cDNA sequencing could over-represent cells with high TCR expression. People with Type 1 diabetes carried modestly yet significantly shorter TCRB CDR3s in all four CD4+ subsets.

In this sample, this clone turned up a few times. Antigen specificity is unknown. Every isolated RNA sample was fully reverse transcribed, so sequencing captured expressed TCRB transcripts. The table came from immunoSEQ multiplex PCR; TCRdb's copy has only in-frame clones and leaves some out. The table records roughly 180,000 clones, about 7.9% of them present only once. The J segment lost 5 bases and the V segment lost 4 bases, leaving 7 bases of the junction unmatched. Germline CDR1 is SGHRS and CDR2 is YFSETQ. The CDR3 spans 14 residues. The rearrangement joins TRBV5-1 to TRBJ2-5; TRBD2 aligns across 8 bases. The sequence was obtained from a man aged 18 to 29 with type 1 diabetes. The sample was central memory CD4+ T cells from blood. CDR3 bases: TGCGCCAGCAGCACAATAGCGGGGAGCGAGACCCAGTACTTC. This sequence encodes CASSTIAGSETQYF.